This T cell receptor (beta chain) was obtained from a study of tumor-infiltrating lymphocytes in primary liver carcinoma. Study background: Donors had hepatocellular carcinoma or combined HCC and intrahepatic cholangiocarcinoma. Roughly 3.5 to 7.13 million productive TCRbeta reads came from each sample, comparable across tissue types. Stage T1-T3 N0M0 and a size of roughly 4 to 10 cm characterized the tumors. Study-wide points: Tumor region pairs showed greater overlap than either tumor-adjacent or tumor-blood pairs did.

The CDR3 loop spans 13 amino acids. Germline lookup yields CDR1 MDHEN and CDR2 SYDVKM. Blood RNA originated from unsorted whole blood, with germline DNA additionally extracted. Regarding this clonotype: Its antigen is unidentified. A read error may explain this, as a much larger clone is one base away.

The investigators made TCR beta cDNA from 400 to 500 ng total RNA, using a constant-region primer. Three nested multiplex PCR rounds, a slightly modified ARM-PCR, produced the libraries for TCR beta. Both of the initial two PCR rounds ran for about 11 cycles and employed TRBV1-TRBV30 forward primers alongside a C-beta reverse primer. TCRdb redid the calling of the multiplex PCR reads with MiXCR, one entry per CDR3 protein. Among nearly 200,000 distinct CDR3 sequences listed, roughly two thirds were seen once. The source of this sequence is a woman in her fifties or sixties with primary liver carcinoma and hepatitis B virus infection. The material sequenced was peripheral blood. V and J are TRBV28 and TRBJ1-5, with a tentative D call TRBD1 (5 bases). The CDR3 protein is CASTVTALWPHHF. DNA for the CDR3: TGTGCCAGCACCGTGACAGCCCTGTGGCCCCATCATTTT.